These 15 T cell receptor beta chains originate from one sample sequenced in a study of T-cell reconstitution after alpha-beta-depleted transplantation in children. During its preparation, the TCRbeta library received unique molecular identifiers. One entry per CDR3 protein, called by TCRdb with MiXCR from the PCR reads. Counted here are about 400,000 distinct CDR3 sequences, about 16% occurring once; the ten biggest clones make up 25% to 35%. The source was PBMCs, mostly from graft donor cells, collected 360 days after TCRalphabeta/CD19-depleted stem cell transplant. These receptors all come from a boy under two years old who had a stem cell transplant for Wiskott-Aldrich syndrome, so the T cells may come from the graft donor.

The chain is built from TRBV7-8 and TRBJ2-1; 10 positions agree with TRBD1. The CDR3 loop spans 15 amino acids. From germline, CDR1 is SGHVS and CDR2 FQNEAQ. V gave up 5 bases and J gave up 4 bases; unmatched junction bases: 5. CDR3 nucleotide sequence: TGTGCCAGCAGCGTAGACAGGGGGCGATACAATGAGCAGTTCTTC. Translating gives CASSVDRGRYNEQFF.

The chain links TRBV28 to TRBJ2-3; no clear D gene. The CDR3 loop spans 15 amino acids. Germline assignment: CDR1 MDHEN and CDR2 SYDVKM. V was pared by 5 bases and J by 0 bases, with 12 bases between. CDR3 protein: CASSTRWGSTDTQYF. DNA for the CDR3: TGTGCCAGCAGTACCCGGTGGGGAAGCACAGATACGCAGTATTTT.

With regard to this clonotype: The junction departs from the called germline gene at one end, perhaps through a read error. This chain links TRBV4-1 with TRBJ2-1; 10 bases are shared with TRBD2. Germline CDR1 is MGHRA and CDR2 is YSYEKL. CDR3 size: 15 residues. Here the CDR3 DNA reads TGCGCCAGCAGCCACGGGACTAGCGCCCTCAATCAGCAGTTCTTC. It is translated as CASSHGTSALNQQFF.

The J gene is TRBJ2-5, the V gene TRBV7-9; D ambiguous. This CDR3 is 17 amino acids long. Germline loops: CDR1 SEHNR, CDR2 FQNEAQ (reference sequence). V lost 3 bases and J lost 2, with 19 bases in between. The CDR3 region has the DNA TGTGCCAGCAGCTTGGGCCGACGGACCTTGAATCAAGAGACCCAGTACTTC. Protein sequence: CASSLGRRTLNQETQYF.

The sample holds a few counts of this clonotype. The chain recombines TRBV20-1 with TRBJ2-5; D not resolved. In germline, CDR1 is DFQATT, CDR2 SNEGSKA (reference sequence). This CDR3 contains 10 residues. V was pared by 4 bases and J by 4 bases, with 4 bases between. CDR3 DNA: TGCAGTGCTACCGGAGAGACCCAGTACTTC. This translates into CSATGETQYF.

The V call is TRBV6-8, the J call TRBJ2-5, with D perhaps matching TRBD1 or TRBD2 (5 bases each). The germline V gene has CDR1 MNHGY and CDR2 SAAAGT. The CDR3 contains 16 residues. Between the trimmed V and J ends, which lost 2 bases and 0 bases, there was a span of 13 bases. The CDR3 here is CASSYTGGVYQETQYF. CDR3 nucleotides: TGTGCCAGCAGTTACACAGGAGGTGTTTACCAAGAGACCCAGTACTTC.

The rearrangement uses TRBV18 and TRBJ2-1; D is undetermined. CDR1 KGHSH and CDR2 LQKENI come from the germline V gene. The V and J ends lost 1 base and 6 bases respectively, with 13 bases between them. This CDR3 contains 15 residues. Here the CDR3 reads CASSPQLMHGNEQFF. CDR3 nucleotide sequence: TGTGCCAGCTCACCACAGTTAATGCACGGCAATGAGCAGTTCTTC. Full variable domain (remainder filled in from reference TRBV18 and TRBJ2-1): NAGVMQNPRHLVRRRGQEARLRCSPMKGHSHVYWYRQLPEEGLKFMVYLQKENIIDESGMPKERFSAEFPKEGPSILRIQQVVRGDSAAYFCASSPQLMHGNEQFFGPGTRLTVL.

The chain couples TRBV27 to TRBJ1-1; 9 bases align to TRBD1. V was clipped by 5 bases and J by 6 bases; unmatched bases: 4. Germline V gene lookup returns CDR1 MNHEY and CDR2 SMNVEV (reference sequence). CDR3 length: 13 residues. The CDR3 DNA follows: TGTGCCAGCAGTCTACAGGGGGCCCCTGAAGCTTTCTTT. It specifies CASSLQGAPEAFF.

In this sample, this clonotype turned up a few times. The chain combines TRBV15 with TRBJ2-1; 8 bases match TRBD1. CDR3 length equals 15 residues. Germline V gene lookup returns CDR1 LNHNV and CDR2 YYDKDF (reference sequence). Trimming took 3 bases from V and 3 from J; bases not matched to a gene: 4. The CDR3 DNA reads TGTGCCACCAGCAGGTGGACAGGGAGCTACAATGAGCAGTTCTTC. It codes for CATSRWTGSYNEQFF.

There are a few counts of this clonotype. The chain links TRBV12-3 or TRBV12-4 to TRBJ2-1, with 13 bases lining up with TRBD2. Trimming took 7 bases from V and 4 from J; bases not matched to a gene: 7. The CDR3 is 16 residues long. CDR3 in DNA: TGTGCCAGCATTCCCCCGGGACTAGCGGGATACAATGAGCAGTTCTTC. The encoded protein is CASIPPGLAGYNEQFF.

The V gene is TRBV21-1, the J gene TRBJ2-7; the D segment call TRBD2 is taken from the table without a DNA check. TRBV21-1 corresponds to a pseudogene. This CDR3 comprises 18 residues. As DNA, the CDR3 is TGTGCCAGCAGCAAAGAGGGTTGGACTAGCGGGAGTGAGTACGAGCAGTACTTC. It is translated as CASSKEGWTSGSEYEQYF.

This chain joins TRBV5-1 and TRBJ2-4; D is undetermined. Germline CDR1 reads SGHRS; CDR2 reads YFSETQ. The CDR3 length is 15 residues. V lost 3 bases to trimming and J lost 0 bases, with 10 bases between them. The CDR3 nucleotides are TGCGCCAGCAGCTACAGTGGTCTAGCCAAAAACATTCAGTACTTC. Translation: CASSYSGLAKNIQYF.

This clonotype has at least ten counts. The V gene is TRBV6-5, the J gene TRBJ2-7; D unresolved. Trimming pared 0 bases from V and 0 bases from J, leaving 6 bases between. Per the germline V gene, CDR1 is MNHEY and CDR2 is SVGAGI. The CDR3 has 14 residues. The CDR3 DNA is TGTGCCAGCAGTTACTCCGACACCTCCTACGAGCAGTACTTC. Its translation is CASSYSDTSYEQYF.

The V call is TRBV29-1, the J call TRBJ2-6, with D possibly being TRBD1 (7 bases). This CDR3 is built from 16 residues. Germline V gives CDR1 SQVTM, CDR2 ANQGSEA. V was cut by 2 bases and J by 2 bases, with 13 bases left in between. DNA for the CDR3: TGCAGCGTTGAAAACAGGGGAGGAACTGGGGCCAACGTCCTGACTTTC. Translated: CSVENRGGTGANVLTF.

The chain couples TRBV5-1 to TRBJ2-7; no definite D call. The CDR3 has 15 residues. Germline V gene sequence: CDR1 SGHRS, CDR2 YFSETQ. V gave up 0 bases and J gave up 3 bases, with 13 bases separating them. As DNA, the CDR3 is TGCGCCAGCAGCTTGGCGGTCAATATCGGCTACGAGCAGTACTTC. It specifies CASSLAVNIGYEQYF.